This paragraph covers one TCR beta chain sequence. TCRdb's copy holds only in-frame clones and misses some; the assay was immunoSEQ multiplex PCR. Of 190,000 or so clones listed, approximately 82% were seen once; the top ten hold 2.9%. Trimming left V 1 base short and J 3 bases short, with 12 bases between. Germline lookup yields CDR1 MDHEN and CDR2 SYDVKM. The CDR3 sequence is 15 residues long. This entry belongs to a study of blood T cell repertoires in COVID-19. The overall study: T cells, B-cell-depleted T cells, or PBMCs supplied cDNA or gDNA.

This chain links TRBV28 with TRBJ1-2; no definite D call. The receptor comes from a man aged 50-59 years with active or convalescent COVID-19. Sequencing was performed on peripheral blood. CDR3 nucleotide sequence: TGTGCCAGCAGTTTATCGCCCGTGGCGGACTATGGCTACACCTTC. Translating it yields CASSLSPVADYGYTF.